The rows below give T cell receptor beta chains drawn from one sample of a study of metastatic and nonmetastatic thyroid tumors. TCRdb redid the clone calls on the PCR reads using MiXCR. The table shows over 30,000 clones, with 18% occurring only once. What was sequenced was blood. These receptors were collected from a male donor with papillary thyroid cancer or a benign thyroid nodule (not recorded which). Some clones in this sample may be carry-over from other donors' samples. Both conserved end residues are part of each CDR3. The order of the fields is CDR3 protein, CDR3 DNA, J gene, D gene, V gene, clone size. The D gene is left open where the match is weak. Clone size is shown for a subset of rows, as once, few, many or a class of expanded clone.

CSAPTGDLFGYTF | TGCAGTGCACCGACAGGGGACCTTTTTGGCTACACCTTC | TRBJ1-2 | TRBD1 | TRBV20-1 | many
CAWSVEGSNTQYF | TGTGCCTGGAGTGTAGAGGGGTCAAATACGCAGTATTTT | TRBJ2-3 | . | TRBV30 | many
CAWSPTLGGVGDEQFF | TGTGCCTGGAGTCCAACTCTGGGGGGAGTTGGGGATGAGCAGTTCTTC | TRBJ2-1 | . | TRBV30 | .
CASSYGGTDTF | TGTGCCAGCAGTTACGGGGGGACCGACACCTTC | TRBJ1-2 | . | TRBV6-2/TRBV6-3 | medium-sized
CASSRDRVADTQYF | TGTGCCAGCAGTCGGGACAGGGTCGCAGATACGCAGTATTTT | TRBJ2-3 | TRBD1 | TRBV28 | many
CASSPPQETQYF | TGTGCCAGCAGCCCGCCCCAAGAGACCCAGTACTTC | TRBJ2-5 | . | TRBV5-6 | many
CASSEPGVAFEAFF | TGCGCCAGCAGTGAACCAGGGGTGGCCTTTGAAGCTTTCTTT | TRBJ1-1 | . | TRBV10-2 | many
CASSLDELAGVDEQFF | TGTGCCAGCAGCTTAGATGAACTAGCGGGAGTGGATGAGCAGTTCTTC | TRBJ2-1 | TRBD2 | TRBV11-2 | many
CSARHRGNQPQHF | TGCAGTGCTAGACACAGGGGCAATCAGCCCCAGCATTTT | TRBJ1-5 | . | TRBV20-1 | many
CASIEGGGTNEQFF | TGTGCCAGCATAGAGGGGGGGGGGACGAATGAGCAGTTCTTC | TRBJ2-1 | . | TRBV6-2/TRBV6-3 | many
CAREELGELFF | TGTGCCAGAGAGGAGCTCGGGGAGCTGTTTTTT | TRBJ2-2 | . | TRBV6-1 | .
CASSPGGWGTSSGNTIYF | TGCGCCAGCAGCCCAGGCGGATGGGGTACGAGCTCTGGAAACACCATATATTTT | TRBJ1-3 | . | TRBV4-1 | many
CASRRGQDFGYTF | TGTGCCAGCCGGAGGGGGCAGGATTTTGGCTACACCTTC | TRBJ1-2 | TRBD1 | TRBV2 | .
CASSSVGGGLNEQFF | TGTGCCAGCAGCTCTGTGGGGGGGGGACTCAATGAGCAGTTCTTC | TRBJ2-1 | TRBD2 | TRBV27 | few
CASSPILSGQRNQPQHF | TGTGCCAGCAGTCCAATTCTCTCGGGACAGCGAAATCAGCCCCAGCATTTT | TRBJ1-5 | TRBD1 | TRBV28 | .
CASSLASGRATDTQYF | TGTGCCAGCAGCTTAGCCAGCGGGAGGGCCACAGATACGCAGTATTTT | TRBJ2-3 | TRBD2 | TRBV7-2 | many
CASSLLQVGELFF | TGTGCCAGCAGTTTGCTCCAGGTCGGGGAGCTGTTTTTT | TRBJ2-2 | . | TRBV7-9 | .
CASSLGRADNSPLHF | TGTGCCAGCAGTTTAGGTAGAGCGGATAATTCACCCCTCCACTTT | TRBJ1-6 | . | TRBV12-3/TRBV12-4 | many
CASSLMAGGDTGELFF | TGCGCCAGCAGCTTGATGGCGGGGGGTGACACCGGGGAGCTGTTTTTT | TRBJ2-2 | TRBD2 | TRBV5-1 | many
CSARARVNSYNEQFF | TGCAGTGCTAGGGCCCGGGTGAACTCCTACAATGAGCAGTTCTTC | TRBJ2-1 | . | TRBV20-1 | many
CSSSTHMGCYTF | TGTTCCAGCAGTACCCACATGGGTTGCTACACCTTC | TRBJ1-2 | . | TRBV6-1 | few
CANTTGRGFLGTENSHLHF | TGTGCCAACACGACGGGCAGGGGGTTTTTGGGGACCGAGAATTCACACCTCCACTTT | TRBJ1-6 | TRBD1 | TRBV6-2/TRBV6-3 | .
CASSPTGGAAAFF | TGTGCCAGCAGCCCCACCGGGGGGGCCGCAGCTTTCTTT | TRBJ1-1 | . | TRBV7-8 | .
CASSTGQGYYEQYF | TGTGCCAGCAGTACGGGACAGGGGTACTACGAGCAGTACTTC | TRBJ2-7 | TRBD1 | TRBV27 | many
CSARVRGANGSGANVLTF | TGCAGTGCTAGAGTCAGGGGCGCGAACGGTTCCGGGGCCAACGTCCTGACTTTC | TRBJ2-6 | . | TRBV20-1 | many
CASSLTSGRIKDTQYF | TGTGCCAGCAGCCTGACTAGCGGGAGGATCAAGGATACGCAGTATTTT | TRBJ2-3 | TRBD2 | TRBV28 | few
CASSLRGTEAFF | TGTGCCAGCAGCTTGCGGGGGACTGAAGCTTTCTTT | TRBJ1-1 | . | TRBV5-6 | many
CASSELGAGTGELFF | TGTGCCAGCAGTGAGTTGGGCGCCGGGACCGGGGAGCTGTTTTTT | TRBJ2-2 | . | TRBV2 | few
CASSLVGLAGYEQYF | TGTGCCAGCAGCTTGGTGGGACTTGCTGGGTACGAGCAGTACTTC | TRBJ2-7 | . | TRBV5-6 | many
CASSPSVAKNIQYF | TGTGCCAGCAGCCCCTCAGTAGCCAAAAACATTCAGTACTTC | TRBJ2-4 | . | TRBV27 | .
CASSLPQGQDEQYF | TGTGCCAGCAGCTTACCACAGGGGCAGGACGAGCAGTACTTC | TRBJ2-7 | TRBD1 | TRBV5-6 | many
CASRGGPYEQYF | TGTGCCAGCAGGGGGGGACCTTACGAGCAGTACTTC | TRBJ2-7 | . | TRBV2 | many
CASSLVYTSYEQYF | TGCGCCAGCAGCTTGGTCTACACGTCCTACGAGCAGTACTTC | TRBJ2-7 | . | TRBV5-1 | many
CASSDIKGLGGELFF | TGCGCCAGCAGTGATATAAAGGGTTTAGGCGGGGAGCTGTTTTTC | TRBJ2-2 | . | TRBV10-2 | few
CSAARNPKFQGQYGYTF | TGCAGTGCCGCGCGGAACCCGAAATTTCAGGGTCAGTATGGCTACACCTTC | TRBJ1-2 | . | TRBV20-1 | many
CASSLHGTSGAGELFF | TGTGCCAGCAGTTTACACGGGACTAGCGGGGCCGGGGAGCTGTTTTTT | TRBJ2-2 | TRBD2 | TRBV28 | many
CSSSPAGREQHF | TGTTCCAGCAGCCCGGCAGGGAGAGAGCAGCACTTC | TRBJ2-7 | . | TRBV28 | .
CASSLLAQRSQETQYF | TGTGCCAGCAGCTTGTTAGCGCAGCGAAGCCAAGAGACCCAGTACTTC | TRBJ2-5 | . | TRBV11-2 | many
CASSSPGRGYGYTF | TGTGCCAGCAGCTCCCCCGGAAGGGGCTATGGCTACACCTTC | TRBJ1-2 | . | TRBV13 | .
CASSSGLAGVSEQFF | TGTGCCAGCAGCTCGGGACTAGCGGGAGTGAGTGAGCAGTTCTTC | TRBJ2-1 | TRBD2 | TRBV7-3 | .
CASIDLDRVPEGKLFF | TGCGCCAGCATTGACCTCGACAGGGTACCGGAGGGAAAACTGTTTTTT | TRBJ1-4 | TRBD1 | TRBV10-2 | .
CASSRDRNTYEQYF | TGTGCCAGCTCAAGGGACAGGAATACCTACGAGCAGTATTTT | TRBJ2-3 | TRBD1 | TRBV6-1 | few
CASRTSPSGGTQYF | TGTGCCAGCAGAACGTCACCCAGCGGTGGGACCCAGTACTTC | TRBJ2-5 | . | TRBV2 | many
CSAPRTGTYEQYF | TGCAGTGCCCCGAGGACAGGGACCTACGAGCAGTACTTC | TRBJ2-7 | TRBD1 | TRBV20-1 | many
CASSLDRGTTEYNEQFF | TGTGCCAGCAGCTTAGATCGGGGGACTACGGAATACAATGAGCAGTTCTTC | TRBJ2-1 | TRBD2 | TRBV11-2 | many
CASSKSLAGGPLYEQYF | TGCGCCAGCAGCAAATCACTAGCGGGGGGACCCCTTTACGAGCAGTACTTC | TRBJ2-7 | TRBD2 | TRBV4-1 | many
CASSFSMSTEAFF | TGTGCCAGCAGTTTCAGCATGTCCACTGAAGCTTTCTTT | TRBJ1-1 | . | TRBV27 | few
CASSLSGTGNGYTF | TGTGCCAGCAGCCTGAGCGGGACAGGAAATGGCTACACCTTC | TRBJ1-2 | TRBD1 | TRBV9 | many
CAWSVRNQNTGAFF | TGTGCCTGGAGTGTCAGGAACCAGAACACTGGAGCTTTCTTT | TRBJ1-1 | . | TRBV30 | .
CASSARNRNTGELFF | TGTGCCAGCAGCGCCCGGAACCGTAACACCGGGGAGCTGTTTTTT | TRBJ2-2 | . | TRBV9 | .
CATIRDRPNEQFF | TGTGCCACCATCAGAGATCGTCCCAATGAGCAGTTCTTC | TRBJ2-1 | . | TRBV15 | .
CASSYSTGSMNTEAFF | TGTGCCAGCAGTTACTCGACAGGTTCGATGAACACTGAAGCTTTCTTT | TRBJ1-1 | . | TRBV6-5 | many
CSARDPVISQGRGYTF | TGCAGTGCCAGAGATCCGGTAATTTCTCAGGGGAGAGGCTACACCTTC | TRBJ1-2 | . | TRBV20-1 | .
CASRDGQSASYEQYF | TGTGCCAGCAGGGACGGACAAAGTGCCTCCTACGAGCAGTACTTC | TRBJ2-7 | . | TRBV27 | medium-sized
CACREGVNTEAFF | TGTGCCTGCCGAGAAGGGGTGAACACTGAAGCTTTCTTT | TRBJ1-1 | . | TRBV19 | many
CATSDLGSPSLHF | TGTGCCACCAGCGATTTGGGGTCCCCATCCCTCCACTTT | TRBJ1-6 | . | TRBV24-1 | few
CASRRTSSYEQYF | TGTGCCAGCAGGCGGACTAGCTCCTACGAGCAGTACTTC | TRBJ2-7 | TRBD2 | TRBV6-1 | .
CASSLESATGELFF | TGTGCCAGCAGCTTAGAATCCGCTACCGGGGAGCTGTTTTTT | TRBJ2-2 | . | TRBV7-3 | many